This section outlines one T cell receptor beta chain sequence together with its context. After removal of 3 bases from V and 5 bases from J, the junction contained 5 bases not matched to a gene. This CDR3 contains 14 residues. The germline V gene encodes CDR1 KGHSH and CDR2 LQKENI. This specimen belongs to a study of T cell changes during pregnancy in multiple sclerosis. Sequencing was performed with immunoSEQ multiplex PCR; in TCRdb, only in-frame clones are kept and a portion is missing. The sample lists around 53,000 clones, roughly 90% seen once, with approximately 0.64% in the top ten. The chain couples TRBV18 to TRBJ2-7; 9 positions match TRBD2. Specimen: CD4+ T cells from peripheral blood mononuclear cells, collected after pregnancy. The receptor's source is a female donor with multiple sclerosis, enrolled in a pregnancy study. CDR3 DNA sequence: TGTGCCAGCTCACCGAGGCGGGGGGGCGACGAGCAGTACTTC. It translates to CASSPRRGGDEQYF.